Listed below are T cell receptor beta chains from one sample, sequenced in a study of blood T cell repertoires in COVID-19. Libraries were prepared by immunoSEQ multiplex PCR; TCRdb keeps only in-frame clonotypes and omits some of them. The sample shows tens of thousands of clones, about 76% of them seen only once. Material: peripheral blood. These TCRs come from a woman of 80 years or more with active or convalescent COVID-19. The CDR3 runs from the conserved cysteine through the conserved F or W. Each record gives: V gene, clone size, D gene, J gene, CDR3 DNA, CDR3 protein. D genes are given only for firm matches. Clone size is stated in some rows and not others, as once, few, many or a class when expanded.

>TRBV6-4|-|TRBD2|TRBJ2-1
TGTGCCAGCAGTGAGCTAGCGGGGTCGGGCAATGAGCAGTTCTTC
CASSELAGSGNEQFF
>TRBV7-6|once|TRBD1|TRBJ1-1
TGTGCCAGCAGCTCCCGGGACAGGGGATACGACACTGAAGCTTTCTTT
CASSSRDRGYDTEAFF
>TRBV18|-|-|TRBJ1-1
TGTGCCAGCTCACCCCTGGCGGATAACACTGAAGCTTTCTTT
CASSPLADNTEAFF
>TRBV28|-|-|TRBJ1-1
TGTGCCAGCAGTTCGTTGAGTTCTTGGAGCACTGAAGCTTTCTTT
CASSSLSSWSTEAFF
>TRBV18|-|TRBD2|TRBJ2-2
TGTGCCAGCTCACGAATGTCTAGCGGGGGAACCAACACCGGGGAGCTGTTTTTT
CASSRMSSGGTNTGELFF
>TRBV27|-|TRBD1|TRBJ2-1
TGTGCCAGCAGTCCTTTGTGGACAGGCCGCTCCTACAATGAGCAGTTCTTC
CASSPLWTGRSYNEQFF
>TRBV12-3/TRBV12-4|-|TRBD2|TRBJ2-5
TGTGCCAGCAGTTTTGGGAGGGGAGAGACCCAGTACTTC
CASSFGRGETQYF
>TRBV11-2|-|-|TRBJ2-7
TGTGCCAGCAGCTTAGATGCTAGCTCCTACGAGCAGTACTTC
CASSLDASSYEQYF
>TRBV9|-|TRBD1|TRBJ2-1
TGTGCCAGCAGCCCACGGACAGGGAACGATGAGCAGTTCTTC
CASSPRTGNDEQFF
>TRBV4-3|-|TRBD2|TRBJ2-3
TGCGCCAGCAGCCAAGCCAGGGACTATAGCACAGATACGCAGTATTTT
CASSQARDYSTDTQYF
>TRBV5-1|-|-|TRBJ1-3
TGCGCCAGCAGCGCCGGACCCGGGACTGGAAACACCATATATTTT
CASSAGPGTGNTIYF
>TRBV5-1|-|TRBD1|TRBJ2-1
TGCGCCAGCAGCTTGGGACAGGGCTACAATGAGCAGTTCTTC
CASSLGQGYNEQFF
>TRBV7-7|-|TRBD2|TRBJ2-1
TGTGCTAGCAGCCCAGGGTACGCGGGACTAGACAACAATGAGCAGTTCTTC
CASSPGYAGLDNNEQFF
>TRBV7-9|-|-|TRBJ2-4
TGTGCCAGCAGCCCCCTTGATCAGGGTTTCAAAAACATTCAGTACTTC
CASSPLDQGFKNIQYF
>TRBV11-2|-|-|TRBJ2-1
TGTGCCAGCAGCTTAGATCCCGGGGATGATGAGCAGTTCTTC
CASSLDPGDDEQFF
>TRBV27|-|TRBD1|TRBJ1-2
TGTGCCAGCACACCCAGGGCAGGGGGATACTATGGCTACACCTTC
CASTPRAGGYYGYTF
>TRBV12-3/TRBV12-4|-|-|TRBJ1-2
TGTGCCAGCAGTTTAGCCGACTATGGCTACACCTTC
CASSLADYGYTF
>TRBV7-9|few|TRBD1|TRBJ1-1
TGTGCCAGCACCTCACAGGGGGGAAAAAAAAACACTGAAGCTTTCTTT
CASTSQGGKKNTEAFF
>TRBV4-1|few|TRBD2|TRBJ2-3
TGCGCCAGCAGCCAAGTGGGGTCGGGGGGGCTGGATACGCAGTATTTT
CASSQVGSGGLDTQYF
>TRBV30|-|TRBD1|TRBJ2-5
TGTGCCTGGGGACAGGGAACCCAAGAGACCCAGTACTTC
CAWGQGTQETQYF
>TRBV15|-|-|TRBJ2-4
TGTGCCACCAGCAGAGGGACAGTTGACAAAAACATTCAGTACTTC
CATSRGTVDKNIQYF
>TRBV2|once|-|TRBJ2-7
TGTGCCAGCAGAGAACGGGGCTACGAGCAGTACTTC
CASRERGYEQYF